A selection of T cell receptor beta chains follows, all from one sample in a study of T cell clusters in autoimmune cytopenias. Using the multiplex PCR reads, TCRdb records one entry per CDR3 protein without DNA. This sample's table has under 3,000 distinct CDR3 sequences. These same records also appear under a second study, on T cell repertoires in aging, cancer and after chemotherapy.

Sequencing used peripheral blood. The source of these receptors is a human donor with an autoimmune cytopenia or autoimmune hepatitis (not recorded which). Each CDR3 is given with its conserved first and last residue. A clone size is listed for some rows: how often the clone was seen (once, few, many), or a class if it is expanded.

clone size,J gene,V gene,CDR3 protein
NA,TRBJ2-7,TRBV6-5,CASSYDRDYEQYF
NA,TRBJ2-1,TRBV19,CASSIDRTVKYNEQFF
NA,TRBJ1-6,TRBV27,CASSPRTTNNSPLHF
NA,TRBJ1-5,TRBV19,CASSISPDQPQHF
NA,TRBJ1-1,TRBV12-3/TRBV12-4,CASNPNPTNTEAFF
NA,TRBJ1-6,TRBV27,CASSPVNSPLHF
medium-sized,TRBJ2-7,TRBV5-4,CASSPGQGPGGIYEQYF
NA,TRBJ2-1,TRBV24-1,CATSDFPPTGGVINEQFF
medium-sized,TRBJ2-3,TRBV6-1,CASSDETDTQYF
NA,TRBJ2-2,TRBV7-6,CASSLADRAGELFF
medium-sized,TRBJ1-4,TRBV5-6,CASSFGTGGGKLFF
NA,TRBJ2-7,TRBV11-2,CASSWQGVDYEQYF
NA,TRBJ2-5,TRBV6-2/TRBV6-3,CASRPLAGGRTQETQYF
medium-sized,TRBJ2-5,TRBV6-2/TRBV6-3,CASSYGRAETQYF
NA,TRBJ1-4,TRBV20-1,CSASIIEKLFF
NA,TRBJ1-1,TRBV19,CASSMGQDTEAFF
NA,TRBJ2-5,TRBV5-4,CASSFSPRETQYF
medium-sized,TRBJ2-2,TRBV7-9,CASSRTGGTGELFF
medium-sized,TRBJ1-1,TRBV19,CASSIVHRDPGAFF
NA,TRBJ2-3,TRBV7-9,CASSFPEGGNRPDTQYF
NA,TRBJ1-3,TRBV6-6,CASRTGGSIGNTIYF
NA,TRBJ2-4,TRBV6-1,CASVDKLAKNIQYF